Below are 4 T cell receptor beta chains sequenced from a single sample in a study of T-cell memory formation after mild COVID-19. TCRdb passed the 5' RACE reads through MiXCR, listing each CDR3 protein once. The data show over 150,000 distinct CDR3 sequences, less than 20% seen once. The sequencing input was PBMCs or a T cell subset sorted from them (not recorded which). The receptor set was obtained from a man younger than 35 who had mild COVID-19 (a few samples of this study predate the infection). Cell type and time point are not known.

The V and J genes are TRBV4-3 and TRBJ1-1; no clear D. The CDR3 extends over 15 amino acids. CDR1 is LGHNA, CDR2 YSLEER, per germline. V lost 4 bases and J 9 bases, leaving 21 bases between the germline ends. CDR3 nucleotides: TGCGCCAGCAGCCCCTCCGATGGTCGGGGAGGGAAAGCTTTCTTT. Its protein is CASSPSDGRGGKAFF.

This clonotype has a handful of counts. The chain couples TRBV7-2 to TRBJ2-1; 7 bases map to TRBD1. V shed 6 bases, J shed 6 bases, and the junction held 11 bases outside the gene matches. The CDR3 contains 15 residues. The germline CDR1 and CDR2 sequences are SGHTA and FQGNSA. The CDR3 here is CASSYTGDSFNEQFF. The CDR3 DNA sequence: TGTGCCAGCAGTTATACCGGGGACAGTTTCAATGAGCAGTTCTTC.

This clonotype was counted a few times. The CDR3 coding sequence is TGTGCCAGCAGCCCCGGGACAGGATATTCACCCCTCCACTTT. This encodes CASSPGTGYSPLHF. The rearrangement links TRBV7-8 to TRBJ1-6; 8 bases map to TRBD1. Per germline, CDR1 SGHVS and CDR2 FQNEAQ. V lost 5 bases and J lost 8; bases outside the gene matches: 5. The CDR3 extends over 14 amino acids.

This chain uses TRBV20-1 with TRBJ2-3; 13 bases are a match to TRBD2. Trimming cost V 6 bases and J 3 bases; bases outside gene matches: 9. This CDR3 spans 16 amino acids. Looked up from germline, CDR1 is DFQATT and CDR2 is SNEGSKA (reference sequence). The CDR3 here is CSAPGLAGEGTDTQYF. The CDR3 DNA reads TGCAGTGCCCCCGGACTAGCGGGAGAAGGGACAGATACGCAGTATTTT.